This passage covers 15 T cell receptor beta chains from one sample sequenced in a study of human T cells and chemical hapten exposure. The time point: patch test 1, 2 weeks after DPC sensitization. The treatment here: therapeutic diphenylcyclopropenone sensitization with weekly scalp DPC. A single record per CDR3 protein comes from TCRdb applying MiXCR to the RACE reads. The sample yields some 180,000 distinct CDR3 sequences, 20% to 25% seen once. The sequencing used whole blood, collected in connection with sensitization to the hapten diphenylcyclopropenone (DPC). Source of these receptors: a woman in her 50s with alopecia areata. Some clones in this sample may be carry-over from other donors' samples.

V is TRBV5-6 and J is TRBJ2-5, with a possible D match to TRBD1 (6 bases). Germline V gene sequence: CDR1 SGHDT, CDR2 YYEEEE. V lost 7 bases and J 1 base, leaving 11 bases between the germline ends. CDR3 length equals 13 residues. This CDR3 is CASGWTAQETQYF. The CDR3 DNA sequence: TGTGCCAGCGGATGGACAGCCCAAGAGACCCAGTACTTC.

The chain combines TRBV11-1 with TRBJ2-2; D call uncertain. The V end was cut by 3 bases, the J end by 1 base, with 9 bases between. The germline V gene encodes CDR1 SGHAT and CDR2 FQDESV (reference sequence). The CDR3 contains 15 residues. The CDR3 DNA is TGTGCCAGCAGCTTTACTCAAGTGAACACCGGGGAGCTGTTTTTT. It yields the protein CASSFTQVNTGELFF. The whole variable domain, filled in from reference TRBV11-1 and TRBJ2-2, reads EAEVAQSPRYKITEKSQAVAFWCDPISGHATLYWYRQILGQGPELLVQFQDESVVDDSQLPKDRFSAERLKGVDSTLKIQPAELGDSAMYLCASSFTQVNTGELFFGEGSRLTVL.

This clonotype came up once. The gene calls are TRBV2 and TRBJ2-1; 8 bases line up with TRBD2. The germline gives CDR1 SNHLY, CDR2 FYNNEI. Trimming cost V 1 base and J 6 bases; bases outside gene matches: 5. The CDR3 spans 15 residues. The CDR3 region has the DNA TGTGCCAGCAGTGAAGGCGGGAGGTCTGGCAATGAGCAGTTCTTC. Its protein product is CASSEGGRSGNEQFF. Looking up the rest from reference TRBV2 and TRBJ2-1 gives the full variable domain: EPEVTQTPSHQVTQMGQEVILRCVPISNHLYFYWYRQILGQKVEFLVSFYNNEISEKSEIFDDQFSVERPDGSNFTLKIRSTKLEDSAMYFCASSEGGRSGNEQFFGPGTRLTVL.

The rearrangement uses TRBV6-2 or TRBV6-3 and TRBJ2-1; D not certain. Germline V gene sequence: CDR1 MNHEY, CDR2 SVGEGT. V gave up 5 bases and J gave up 6 bases, with 11 bases separating them. The CDR3 has 13 amino acids. Written as DNA, the CDR3 is TGTGCCAGCAGTCCCCGGGCCCTCAATGAGCAGTTCTTC. It specifies CASSPRALNEQFF.

The table lists this clonotype with a few counts. The V gene is TRBV6-2 or TRBV6-3, the J gene TRBJ2-7, with D perhaps matching TRBD2 (6 bases). V lost 8 bases to trimming and J lost 4 bases, with 18 bases between them. Germline V gene data show CDR1 as MNHEY and CDR2 as SVGEGT. CDR3 length: 14 residues. This chain's CDR3 is CASYSSGEVYEQYF. The CDR3 bases are TGTGCCAGCTACTCTTCGGGAGAGGTGTACGAGCAGTACTTC.

This clonotype was recorded a few times. The J gene is TRBJ2-5, the V gene TRBV5-1; possible D gene TRBD2, 6 bases. Germline CDR1 and CDR2: SGHRS and YFSETQ. CDR3 length: 16 residues. V was shortened by 1 base and J by 1 base, with 14 bases between the two germline ends. CDR3 coding DNA: TGCGCCAGCAGCTTGTCGGGGGTTGGGGGCCAAGAGACCCAGTACTTC. Protein: CASSLSGVGGQETQYF.

The rearrangement links TRBV6-5 to TRBJ1-5, with unresolved D. Trimming removed 6 bases from V and 11 bases from J, with 20 bases in between. This CDR3 contains 14 residues. Per the germline V gene, CDR1 is MNHEY and CDR2 is SVGAGI. Here the CDR3 reads CASSLRHDGVSQHF. CDR3 bases: TGTGCCAGCAGCCTCCGCCATGACGGTGTATCCCAGCATTTT.

The sample holds a few counts of this clonotype. The V call is TRBV7-6, the J call TRBJ1-1, with D hard to call. The CDR3 has 15 amino acids. The V and J ends lost 5 bases and 0 bases respectively, with 13 bases between them. CDR1 is SGHVS and CDR2 is FNYEAQ in the germline V gene. CDR3 residues: CASSPGAGMNTEAFF. The DNA for the CDR3 is TGTGCCAGCAGCCCCGGAGCGGGGATGAACACTGAAGCTTTCTTT.

This clonotype has a handful of counts. The chain employs TRBV7-6 and TRBJ1-4; maybe TRBD1 (6 bases). The CDR3 extends over 15 amino acids. Trimming removed 2 bases from V and 8 bases from J, with 15 bases in between. Per germline, CDR1 SGHVS and CDR2 FNYEAQ. CDR3 DNA sequence: TGTGCCAGCAGCTTATTGGGGGGCGGCGGCGAAAAACTGTTTTTT. It codes for CASSLLGGGGEKLFF.

The chain couples TRBV2 to TRBJ2-7; 10 bases align to TRBD2. After removal of 6 bases from V and 4 bases from J, the junction contained 9 bases not matched to a gene. The CDR3 has 15 residues. From germline, CDR1 is SNHLY and CDR2 FYNNEI. CDR3 nucleotide sequence: TGTGCCAGCAGGAATCCCGGGACTAGCGATTACGAGCAGTACTTC. This codes for CASRNPGTSDYEQYF.

This clonotype was counted only a few times. The gene calls are TRBV4-2 and TRBJ2-7; TRBD2 agrees at 7 bases. V was pared by 0 bases and J by 3 bases, with 5 bases of the junction left unmatched. Germline assignment: CDR1 LGHNA and CDR2 YNFKEQ. The CDR3 runs 15 residues. CDR3 in DNA: TGTGCCAGCAGCCAAGACTTAGGGGACTACTACGAGCAGTACTTC. Amino acids: CASSQDLGDYYEQYF.

This chain joins TRBV7-2 and TRBJ2-2; the D is unclear. V was pared by 1 base and J by 2 bases, with 8 bases between. The V gene's germline CDR1 is SGHTA and CDR2 FQGNSA. CDR3 length: 15 amino acids. This CDR3 is CASSLVPTNTGELFF. As DNA, the CDR3 is TGTGCCAGCAGCTTAGTACCGACCAACACCGGGGAGCTGTTTTTT.

This clonotype turned up a few times. This sequence joins TRBV29-1 and TRBJ1-1; a weak D match, TRBD1 (6 bases). CDR3 length: 14 amino acids. V was shortened by 2 bases and J by 0 bases, with 10 bases between the two germline ends. Germline loops: CDR1 SQVTM, CDR2 ANQGSEA. CDR3 DNA: TGCAGCGTTGAAAAGGCAGGGGTGAACACTGAAGCTTTCTTT. Translated, it gives CSVEKAGVNTEAFF.

The V and J genes are TRBV2 and TRBJ2-3, with D possibly TRBD2 on 5 matching bases. The CDR3 covers 12 residues. Germline assignment: CDR1 SNHLY and CDR2 FYNNEI. Trimming stripped 6 bases from V and 5 bases from J, with 9 bases between. CDR3 in amino acids: CASSGIQDTQYF. CDR3 DNA sequence: TGTGCCAGCAGCGGGATTCAAGATACGCAGTATTTT.

The chain is built from TRBV4-2 and TRBJ2-1; D perhaps matches TRBD1 (5 bases). The V end was cut by 3 bases, the J end by 5 bases, with 11 bases between. From germline, CDR1 is LGHNA and CDR2 YNFKEQ. The CDR3 covers 14 residues. The CDR3 DNA sequence: TGTGCCAGCAGCCACGCGACAGATAACAATGAGCAGTTCTTC. As protein: CASSHATDNNEQFF.